This TCR beta chain derives from a study of T cells in Graves' hyperthyroidism and ophthalmopathy. There are 15 residues in the CDR3. The V segment lost 1 base and the J segment 11 bases; nucleotides outside the gene matches: 9. Germline V gives CDR1 MDHEN, CDR2 SYDVKM. RNA transcripts provided the source from which TCR beta CDR3 regions were amplified. Carried out on the TCR CDR3, a first-round RT-PCR used the HTBI primer set. TCRdb processed the multiplex PCR reads anew with MiXCR; each CDR3 protein has one entry. The sample records approximately 400,000 distinct CDR3 sequences, less than 20% being singletons. This clonotype was seen ten or more times.

The sample comprised blood. The rearrangement joins TRBV28 to TRBJ2-1; 9 positions agree with TRBD1. The sequence was collected from a woman aged 18-29 years with Graves' hyperthyroidism that later progressed to Graves' ophthalmopathy. The CDR3 DNA reads as TGTGCCAGCAGTTTATTTGAGGACAGGGGTGTACAGCAGTTCTTC. Amino acid sequence: CASSLFEDRGVQQFF. The full variable domain, completed using reference TRBV28 and TRBJ2-1, is DVKVTQSSRYLVKRTGEKVFLECVQDMDHENMFWYRQDPGLGLRLIYFSYDVKMKEKGDIPEGYSVSREKKERFSLILESASTNQTSMYLCASSLFEDRGVQQFFGPGTRLTVL.